The 15 T cell receptor beta chains below were found in one sample sequenced in a study of cytomegalovirus exposure and HLA in healthy donors. With 60 Vbeta and 13 Jbeta primers, the PCR was carried out. The data were produced by immunoSEQ multiplex PCR, yet TCRdb's version contains in-frame clones alone and is incomplete. The sample shows 200,000 to 250,000 clones, approximately 83% of them seen only once. Sequencing was carried out using PBMCs. These receptors were collected from a woman aged 45-65 years in good health and CMV-seropositive.

The rearrangement joins TRBV5-1 to TRBJ2-7, with a possible D match to TRBD1 (5 bases). V was cut by 0 bases and J by 3 bases, with 13 bases left in between. The CDR3 loop spans 15 amino acids. Germline assignment: CDR1 SGHRS and CDR2 YFSETQ. Here the CDR3 reads CASSLEPGQGYEQYF. CDR3 sequence (DNA): TGCGCCAGCAGCTTGGAGCCAGGGCAAGGCTACGAGCAGTACTTC.

V gene TRBV27 combines with J gene TRBJ1-4; 7 positions agree with TRBD1. The CDR3 totals 14 residues. Germline V CDR1 and CDR2: MNHEY, SMNVEV (reference sequence). J gave up 8 bases and V 6 bases, and 9 bases lay outside the gene matches. CDR3 residues: CASRGAHRGEKLFF. The CDR3, as DNA: TGTGCCAGCAGAGGGGCCCACAGGGGAGAAAAACTGTTTTTT.

The chain carries TRBV5-4 and TRBJ2-3, with 8 bases aligning to TRBD1. After removal of 4 bases from V and 2 bases from J, the junction contained 6 bases not matched to a gene. The CDR3 extends over 15 amino acids. CDR1 is SGHNT, CDR2 YYREEE, per germline (reference sequence). CDR3 nucleotides: TGTGCCAGCAGCCGACAGGGGTCTACCACAGATACGCAGTATTTT. Translated: CASSRQGSTTDTQYF.

The genes are TRBV9 and TRBJ2-3, with TRBD2 matching 8 bases. This CDR3 comprises 15 residues. In germline, CDR1 is SGDLS, CDR2 YYNGEE. V shed 1 base and J 6 bases; nucleotides not matched to a gene: 7. This CDR3 reads CASSVSLAGRDTQYF. For the CDR3, the DNA is TGTGCCAGCAGCGTATCGTTAGCGGGGCGTGATACGCAGTATTTT.

The chain combines TRBV7-2 with TRBJ1-3, with D possibly being TRBD1 (6 bases). The CDR3 sequence is 16 residues long. V gave up 3 bases and J gave up 4 bases, with 16 bases separating them. Germline CDR1 and CDR2: SGHTA and FQGNSA. The CDR3 region is CASSFLTGSSGNTIYF. DNA of the CDR3: TGTGCCAGCAGCTTCCTTACAGGGTCCTCAGGAAACACCATATATTTT.

The rearrangement links TRBV28 to TRBJ1-6; 9 nucleotides match TRBD1. The J segment lost 3 bases and the V segment lost 10 bases, leaving 4 bases of the junction unmatched. CDR1 MDHEN and CDR2 SYDVKM come from the germline V gene. This CDR3 has 14 residues. CDR3 in amino acids: CATVTGGYNSPLHF. CDR3 in DNA: TGTGCCACCGTGACAGGGGGCTATAATTCACCCCTCCACTTT.

V is TRBV27 and J is TRBJ2-7; 8 nucleotides match TRBD2. Trimming took 5 bases from V and 3 from J; bases not matched to a gene: 6. CDR1 and CDR2 (germline): MNHEY, SMNVEV (reference sequence). This CDR3 spans 14 amino acids. In DNA, the CDR3 is TGTGCCAGCAGTCCTAGCGGGCCTAGCTACGAGCAGTACTTC. Translating gives CASSPSGPSYEQYF.

This sequence joins TRBV12-5 and TRBJ2-2, with TRBD2 as a possible D gene (7 bases). The CDR3 is made up of 15 amino acids. Germline CDR1 reads LGHNT; CDR2 reads FRNRAP. V was shortened by 6 bases and J by 0 bases, with 11 bases between the two germline ends. Here the CDR3 reads CASGAGAANTGELFF. In DNA form, the CDR3 reads TGTGCTAGTGGCGCGGGGGCTGCGAACACCGGGGAGCTGTTTTTT.

The V gene is TRBV28, the J gene TRBJ1-2, with TRBD1 matching over 7 bases. Per germline, CDR1 MDHEN and CDR2 SYDVKM. CDR3 size: 17 residues. Germline trimming cut 10 bases from V and 4 bases from J; bases unmatched to any gene: 21. The CDR3 region has the DNA TGTGCCACCAAAAACCGACCACGGGACAGTTTGACCTATGGCTACACCTTC. It codes for CATKNRPRDSLTYGYTF.

This clone was observed a few times. The V and J genes are TRBV4-3 and TRBJ1-1; D is unresolved. V was trimmed by 6 bases and J by 4 bases, leaving 12 bases between them. CDR1 is LGHNA, CDR2 YSLEER, per germline. This CDR3 is built from 13 residues. The CDR3 is CASSVTVLTEAFF. CDR3 in DNA: TGCGCCAGCAGTGTTACGGTTCTCACTGAAGCTTTCTTT.

Only one count was recorded for this clone. The chain carries TRBV28 and TRBJ2-7; 8 positions agree with TRBD1. The CDR3 covers 17 residues. Germline CDR1 is MDHEN and CDR2 is SYDVKM. The junction had 11 bases not matched to a gene; V was cut back by 1 base and J by 3 bases. The CDR3 sequence: CASSLSQGAGSLYEQYF. CDR3 nucleotide sequence: TGTGCCAGCAGTTTATCCCAGGGGGCAGGGTCTCTCTACGAGCAGTACTTC.

J is TRBJ2-7 and V is TRBV30; D call uncertain. Deletions cut 3 bases from V and 2 bases from J, with 11 bases between. This CDR3 region has 13 residues. Germline V gives CDR1 GTSNPN, CDR2 SVGIG (reference sequence). The CDR3 coding sequence is TGTGCCTGGAGGGGCAACGCTCCCTACGAGCAGTACTTC. Protein sequence: CAWRGNAPYEQYF. Drawing the rest from reference TRBV30 and TRBJ2-7, the complete variable domain is SQTIHQWPATLVQPVGSPLSLECTVEGTSNPNLYWYRQAAGRGLQLLFYSVGIGQISSEVPQNLSASRPQDRQFILSSKKLLLSDSGFYLCAWRGNAPYEQYFGPGTRLTVT.

The rearrangement uses TRBV7-2 and TRBJ1-6, with 7 positions matching TRBD1. Germline V CDR1 and CDR2: SGHTA, FQGNSA. The ends lost 6 bases at V and 9 bases at J; junction bases unmatched: 11. This CDR3 has 15 residues. CDR3 protein: CASSQDRVQGSPLHF. CDR3 nucleotides: TGTGCCAGCAGTCAAGACAGGGTTCAGGGTTCACCCCTCCACTTT.

The rearrangement links TRBV10-1 to TRBJ2-7; D is perhaps TRBD1 (6 bases). The CDR3 is 14 residues long. V shed 2 bases and J shed 4 bases, with 12 bases lying between them. Germline-derived CDR1 and CDR2 are WNHNN and SYGVQD (reference sequence). This chain's CDR3 is CASSEGGEGYEQYF. CDR3 sequence (DNA): TGCGCCAGCAGTGAGGGGGGCGAGGGGTACGAGCAGTACTTC.

CDR3 nucleotide sequence: TGTGCCAGCAGCCCCGGCAGGGCCGTTACCGGGGAGCTGTTTTTT. This encodes CASSPGRAVTGELFF. This rearrangement joins TRBV5-6 to TRBJ2-2, with D maybe TRBD1 (5 bases). CDR3 size: 15 residues. V was cut by 4 bases and J by 5 bases, with 15 bases left in between. Germline V gene lookup returns CDR1 SGHDT and CDR2 YYEEEE.